The 22 T cell receptor beta chains below come from one sample, sequenced in a study of beta chain features in type 1 diabetes. Their antigens are not known. What was sequenced were expressed TCRB transcripts, since all of the isolated RNA had been reverse transcribed. Profiling relied on immunoSEQ multiplex PCR, and the TCRdb table lists in-frame clones only, not all of them. The data contain a few hundred thousand clones, around an eighth of them seen just once; the ten biggest clones take up about 0.016%. Whole-study results and caveats: In every one of the four CD4+ subsets, TCRB CDR3s were moderately but significantly shorter in Type 1 diabetes patients.

Sequencing used naive CD4+ T cells from blood. These receptors came from a woman aged 18 to 35 with type 1 diabetes.

The chain employs TRBV30 and TRBJ1-2; D remains ambiguous. The CDR3 contains 13 residues. V gave up 4 bases and J gave up 3 bases, with 12 bases separating them. CDR1 and CDR2 from the germline V gene are GTSNPN and SVGIG (reference sequence). This CDR3 is CAWKPGFYYGYTF. CDR3 DNA sequence: TGTGCCTGGAAACCGGGATTTTACTATGGCTACACCTTC. Variable domain in full (rest from reference TRBV30 and TRBJ1-2): SQTIHQWPATLVQPVGSPLSLECTVEGTSNPNLYWYRQAAGRGLQLLFYSVGIGQISSEVPQNLSASRPQDRQFILSSKKLLLSDSGFYLCAWKPGFYYGYTFGSGTRLTVV.

A few counts support this clone. The chain carries TRBV7-7 and TRBJ2-1, with 7 positions matching TRBD2. J was trimmed by 5 bases and V by 5 bases; bases with no gene match: 3. Germline-derived CDR1 and CDR2 are SSHAT and FNYEAQ (reference sequence). The length of the CDR3 is 13 residues. The CDR3 coding sequence is TGTGCCAGCAGCGTCGGGACTAACAATGAGCAGTTCTTC. This gives the protein CASSVGTNNEQFF.

This clone was seen more than once but under ten times. This chain joins TRBV28 and TRBJ2-7; 10 bases are a match to TRBD2. Germline-derived CDR1 and CDR2 are MDHEN and SYDVKM. The CDR3 is made up of 16 amino acids. With V trimmed by 6 bases and J by 7 bases, 15 bases remained unmatched. The CDR3 sequence is CASSSGTSVRRGEQYV. CDR3 DNA sequence: TGTGCCAGCAGCTCCGGGACTAGCGTTCGTCGGGGTGAGCAGTACGTC.

This clone was observed a few times. The V gene is TRBV4-3, the J gene TRBJ1-3; 9 nucleotides line up with TRBD1. The CDR3 consists of 16 residues. Germline values: CDR1 LGHNA, CDR2 YSLEER. Trimming at V came to 0 bases and at J to 2 bases, leaving 2 bases not matched to a gene. The DNA of the CDR3 is TGCGCCAGCAGCCAAGAGAGGGACAGGGCTGGAAACACCATATATTTT. Its translation: CASSQERDRAGNTIYF.

The gene calls are TRBV27 and TRBJ1-1, with 7 bases matching TRBD1. V lost 8 bases and J lost 0; bases outside the gene matches: 3. The CDR3 contains 13 residues. CDR1 MNHEY and CDR2 SMNVEV come from the germline V gene (reference sequence). CDR3 sequence reads: CASEDRMNTEAFF. CDR3 coding DNA: TGTGCCAGCGAGGACAGGATGAACACTGAAGCTTTCTTT.

This chain uses TRBV2 with TRBJ1-1, with D tentatively TRBD1 (6 bases). The CDR3 is made up of 14 amino acids. Germline V CDR1 and CDR2: SNHLY, FYNNEI. Trimming took off 2 bases at V and 4 bases at J, with 11 bases between the two ends. CDR3 bases: TGTGCCAGCAGTGAATTGGAGACAGGCACTGAAGCTTTCTTT. This translates into CASSELETGTEAFF.

For the CDR3, the DNA is TGTGCCAGCAGCCCAGGGGGGTCAAGTGGCACTGAAGCTTTCTTT. Translated, it gives CASSPGGSSGTEAFF. The J gene is TRBJ1-1, the V gene TRBV7-3, with 7 bases fitting TRBD1. Looked up from germline, CDR1 is SGHTA and CDR2 is FQGTGA. The V segment lost 5 bases and the J segment 4 bases; nucleotides outside the gene matches: 10. The CDR3 is made up of 15 amino acids.

The table lists this clone with a few counts. The chain carries TRBV19 and TRBJ1-2; TRBD1 matches 7 bases. Losses at the gene ends were 6 bases for V and 4 bases for J; bases not matched to a gene: 5. In germline, CDR1 is LNHDA, CDR2 SQIVND (reference sequence). The CDR3 consists of 13 residues. The CDR3 nucleotides read TGTGCCAGTAGCGCAGACAGGGTCTATGGCTACACCTTC. This codes for CASSADRVYGYTF.

This clone was detected a few times. The J gene is TRBJ2-7, the V gene TRBV19; D is possibly TRBD1 (6 bases). The CDR3 sequence is 16 residues long. Germline loops: CDR1 LNHDA, CDR2 SQIVND (reference sequence). The V gene lost 2 bases and the J gene lost 2 bases, with 16 bases spanning the gap. This CDR3 is CASSILVRGSTYEQYV. CDR3 coding DNA: TGTGCCAGTAGTATATTGGTCAGGGGAAGCACCTACGAGCAGTACGTC.

This clone was recorded a few times. The chain uses TRBV6-5 and TRBJ2-5; D possibly corresponds to TRBD1 (6 bases). CDR1 is MNHEY, CDR2 SVGAGI, per germline. CDR3 length: 15 amino acids. Trimming stripped 5 bases from V and 4 bases from J, with 17 bases between. The CDR3 DNA reads as TGTGCCAGCAGTAGAACAGGGAATTATGCAGAGACCCAGTACTTC. Translation: CASSRTGNYAETQYF.

The genes are TRBV30 and TRBJ1-2, with D perhaps TRBD1 (6 bases). CDR3 length equals 12 residues. The V and J ends lost 1 base and 8 bases respectively, with 11 bases between them. The germline V gene encodes CDR1 GTSNPN and CDR2 SVGIG (reference sequence). The CDR3 nucleotides are TGTGCCTGGAGTGGACCGGGGGGCGGCTACACCTTC. It is translated as CAWSGPGGGYTF.

The genes are TRBV5-1 and TRBJ2-7, with D perhaps TRBD2 (6 bases). Germline V gene data show CDR1 as SGHRS and CDR2 as YFSETQ. Trimming pared 4 bases from V and 2 bases from J, leaving 13 bases between. The CDR3 consists of 14 residues. The DNA for the CDR3 is TGCGCCAGCAGCGGTGGACTACCAACCTACGAGCAGTACTTC. Translation gives CASSGGLPTYEQYF. Looking up the rest from reference TRBV5-1 and TRBJ2-7 gives the full variable domain: KAGVTQTPRYLIKTRGQQVTLSCSPISGHRSVSWYQQTPGQGLQFLFEYFSETQRNKGNFPGRFSGRQFSNSRSEMNVSTLELGDSALYLCASSGGLPTYEQYFGPGTRLTVT.

This clone was detected only a few times. V is TRBV28 and J is TRBJ2-1, with TRBD1 matching 9 bases. The germline gives CDR1 MDHEN, CDR2 SYDVKM. The CDR3 is 15 residues long. The V and J ends lost 2 bases and 3 bases, in that order; junction bases with no gene match: 2. CDR3 region: CASSLRDRVYNEQFF. CDR3 DNA: TGTGCCAGCAGTTTACGGGACAGGGTCTACAATGAGCAGTTCTTC. Using reference TRBV28 and TRBJ2-1 for the parts outside the CDR3, the full variable domain is DVKVTQSSRYLVKRTGEKVFLECVQDMDHENMFWYRQDPGLGLRLIYFSYDVKMKEKGDIPEGYSVSREKKERFSLILESASTNQTSMYLCASSLRDRVYNEQFFGPGTRLTVL.

Here the CDR3 DNA reads TGTGCCAGCTCCCTAGCTAGCACAGATACGCAGTATTTT. Translation gives CASSLASTDTQYF. The chain couples TRBV18 to TRBJ2-3; D may be TRBD2 (5 bases). The CDR3 consists of 13 residues. V was cut by 6 bases and J by 0 bases, with 7 bases left in between. Germline assignment: CDR1 KGHSH and CDR2 LQKENI.

V is TRBV7-2 and J is TRBJ1-5, with TRBD1 as a possible D gene (5 bases). The germline V gene encodes CDR1 SGHTA and CDR2 FQGNSA. CDR3 length: 15 amino acids. The V end lost 4 bases, the J end lost 5 bases, and 15 bases lay between the germline ends. The CDR3 DNA is TGTGCCAGCAGCTCACAGGTATTTGGCGATCAGCCCCAGCATTTT. It specifies CASSSQVFGDQPQHF.

This clone turned up a few times. The chain uses TRBV4-2 and TRBJ2-1; maybe TRBD1 (5 bases). V lost 5 bases and J lost 5, with 10 bases in between. Germline V CDR1 and CDR2: LGHNA, YNFKEQ. The CDR3 length is 13 residues. The DNA for the CDR3 is TGTGCCAGCAGCACCAGCAGGGACAATGAGCAGTTCTTC. This sequence encodes CASSTSRDNEQFF.

This clone was found a few times. The V call is TRBV23-1, the J call TRBJ2-7, with D possibly TRBD2 on 6 matching bases. TRBV23-1 is annotated as an ORF whose role is uncertain. The V end was cut by 1 base, the J end by 2 bases, with 21 bases between. This CDR3 region has 18 residues. The CDR3 DNA reads TGCGCCAGCAGTCAATTGCGACGTCGGAGGGCCGCCCCCTACGAGCAGTACGTC. Protein product: CASSQLRRRRAAPYEQYV.

This clone was seen a handful of times. This chain links TRBV21-1 with TRBJ2-7; TRBD2 is the table's D call, not checked against the DNA. TRBV21-1 is reported as a pseudogene. This CDR3 has 16 residues. The CDR3 region has the DNA TGTGCCAGCAGCAAGGGGACTAGCGGGAGGCCAGGCGAGCAGTACGTC. Its protein product is CASSKGTSGRPGEQYV.

This clone has more than one count but fewer than ten. The rearrangement links TRBV11-3 to TRBJ2-3, with D perhaps matching TRBD2 (6 bases). There are 14 residues in the CDR3. Trimming removed 5 bases from V and 4 bases from J, with 13 bases in between. CDR1 is SGHNT and CDR2 is YENEEA in the germline V gene. The CDR3 DNA is TGTGCCAGCAGCCCATCGGGGGAGCCAGATACGCAGTATTTT. This sequence encodes CASSPSGEPDTQYF.

This clone was detected only a few times. CDR3 DNA: TGTGCCTGGAGGGCAGGGACAGCCTCCTACGAGCAGTACTTC. It is translated as CAWRAGTASYEQYF. The gene calls are TRBV30 and TRBJ2-7, with 7 nucleotides matching TRBD1. V trimming: 3 bases; J trimming: 0 bases; junction bases outside the gene matches: 5. This CDR3 has 14 amino acids. Germline CDR1 and CDR2: GTSNPN and SVGIG (reference sequence).

The V and J genes are TRBV5-1 and TRBJ2-1; perhaps TRBD2 as D (5 bases). The germline V gene has CDR1 SGHRS and CDR2 YFSETQ. Trimming left V 7 bases short and J 2 bases short, with 16 bases between. The CDR3 covers 15 residues. CDR3 in amino acids: CASYPEGGTYNEQFF. The CDR3 region has the DNA TGCGCCAGCTACCCCGAGGGCGGAACCTACAATGAGCAGTTCTTC.

This clone showed up just a few times. This chain connects TRBV30 to TRBJ2-2; D is ambiguous. Trimming pared 3 bases from V and 3 bases from J, leaving 8 bases between. The CDR3 has 13 amino acids. Germline V lookup: CDR1 GTSNPN, CDR2 SVGIG (reference sequence). The CDR3 DNA reads TGTGCCTGGAGGGTCAGTCACACCGGGGAGCTGTTTTTT. Residues: CAWRVSHTGELFF.